The 13 T cell receptor beta chains below come from one sample, sequenced in a study of T cells in Graves' hyperthyroidism and ophthalmopathy. There were TCR beta CDR3 regions amplified from RNA transcripts. With the HTBI primer set, the TCR CDR3 went through a first round of RT-PCR. TCRdb reprocessed the multiplex PCR reads with MiXCR, giving one entry per CDR3 protein. Here the sample spans about 480,000 distinct CDR3 sequences, 13% to 15% being singletons. The sample was blood. These receptors were collected from a woman younger than 35 with Graves' hyperthyroidism.

There are many counts of this clonotype. V and J are TRBV4-1 and TRBJ2-1, with 8 bases lining up with TRBD2. The V gene's germline CDR1 is MGHRA and CDR2 YSYEKL. V was pared by 4 bases and J by 2 bases, with 1 base of the junction left unmatched. The length of the CDR3 is 14 residues. CDR3 nucleotides: TGCGCCAGCAGCCGACTAGCGCCCTACAATGAGCAGTTCTTC. It yields the protein CASSRLAPYNEQFF.

This clonotype came up many times. J is TRBJ1-5 and V is TRBV12-3 or TRBV12-4; TRBD1 aligns across 10 bases. This CDR3 comprises 17 residues. J lost 0 bases, V lost 5 bases, and 7 bases had no gene match. Here the CDR3 reads CASSLPGQGYSNQPQHF. In DNA, the CDR3 is TGTGCCAGCAGTCTCCCGGGACAGGGGTATAGCAATCAGCCCCAGCATTTT.

V is TRBV4-1 and J is TRBJ2-7; possible D gene TRBD2, 7 bases. The CDR3 consists of 17 residues. The ends were cut back, 4 bases at V and 3 bases at J, with 22 bases in the middle. Germline values: CDR1 MGHRA, CDR2 YSYEKL. The CDR3 reads CASSPTSSGRGFYEQYF. CDR3 nucleotide sequence: TGCGCCAGCAGCCCCACCTCATCGGGGAGGGGGTTCTACGAGCAGTACTTC.

The rearrangement uses TRBV12-3 or TRBV12-4 and TRBJ2-5, with 7 bases that match TRBD1. The CDR3 is 14 amino acids. Germline trimming cut 6 bases from V and 5 bases from J; bases unmatched to any gene: 9. The CDR3 region has the DNA TGTGCCAGCAGCGGCACAGGGGCTGTTGAGACCCAGTACTTC. As protein: CASSGTGAVETQYF.

This clonotype came up once. The chain uses TRBV12-3 or TRBV12-4 and TRBJ2-5; the D gene is possibly TRBD1 (5 bases). The CDR3 loop spans 16 amino acids. The V end was cut by 6 bases, the J end by 5 bases, with 22 bases between. DNA for the CDR3: TGTGCCAGCAGCAGAAGACAGACTGACACCGGGGAGACCCAGTACTTC. Its translation: CASSRRQTDTGETQYF.

The V call is TRBV9, the J call TRBJ1-1, with 8 bases aligning to TRBD1. Unmatched junction bases numbered 1, after V lost 0 bases and J lost 0 bases. The CDR3 has 15 residues. From germline, CDR1 is SGDLS and CDR2 YYNGEE. CDR3 sequence (DNA): TGTGCCAGCAGCGTAGCGGACAGGGTGAACACTGAAGCTTTCTTT. Its protein is CASSVADRVNTEAFF. The whole variable domain, filled in from reference TRBV9 and TRBJ1-1, reads DSGVTQTPKHLITATGQRVTLRCSPRSGDLSVYWYQQSLDQGLQFLIQYYNGEERAKGNILERFSAQQFPDLHSELNLSSLELGDSALYFCASSVADRVNTEAFFGQGTRLTVV.

This clonotype was picked up many times. The V gene is TRBV5-1, the J gene TRBJ2-3, with a weak D call TRBD1 (5 bases). The germline gives CDR1 SGHRS, CDR2 YFSETQ. V shed 4 bases and J shed 1 base, with 10 bases lying between them. The CDR3 covers 14 residues. CDR3 sequence (DNA): TGCGCCAGCAGCGACGACAGACGCACAGATACGCAGTATTTT. Translating it yields CASSDDRRTDTQYF.

CDR3 protein: CASSSTGYSGNTIYF. The CDR3 DNA sequence: TGCGCCAGCAGCTCTACAGGGTACTCTGGAAACACCATATATTTT. The V call is TRBV5-1, the J call TRBJ1-3, with D perhaps matching TRBD1 (6 bases). V lost 3 bases to trimming and J lost 0 bases, with 10 bases between them. This CDR3 region has 15 residues. Germline assignment: CDR1 SGHRS and CDR2 YFSETQ. The full variable domain, rest sourced from reference TRBV5-1 and TRBJ1-3, is KAGVTQTPRYLIKTRGQQVTLSCSPISGHRSVSWYQQTPGQGLQFLFEYFSETQRNKGNFPGRFSGRQFSNSRSEMNVSTLELGDSALYLCASSSTGYSGNTIYFGEGSWLTVV.

This chain joins TRBV18 and TRBJ1-1; 7 nucleotides line up with TRBD1. Germline-derived CDR1 and CDR2 are KGHSH and LQKENI. This CDR3 is 15 amino acids long. The ends lost 3 bases at V and 1 base at J; junction bases unmatched: 5. CDR3 in DNA: TGTGCCAGCTCACCCGTAGGGACAGAGAACACTGAAGCTTTCTTT. It specifies CASSPVGTENTEAFF.

The rearrangement uses TRBV7-2 and TRBJ1-4; unclear D gene. Trimming took off 5 bases at V and 6 bases at J, with 13 bases between the two ends. The CDR3 runs to 14 residues. Germline V gene data show CDR1 as SGHTA and CDR2 as FQGNSA. The CDR3 sequence is CASSPGRVDEKLFF. In DNA, the CDR3 is TGTGCCAGCAGCCCGGGCCGGGTGGATGAAAAACTGTTTTTT.

This clonotype occurred many times. The CDR3 protein is CACLTGGYEKLFF. The CDR3 coding sequence is TGTGCCTGTCTGACAGGGGGGTATGAAAAACTGTTTTTT. The chain recombines TRBV30 with TRBJ1-4; 9 bases agree with TRBD1. The CDR3 is 13 residues long. Germline CDR1 reads GTSNPN; CDR2 reads SVGIG (reference sequence). V dropped 6 bases and J dropped 6; count of bases not matched to a gene: 5.

This clonotype showed up just once. Given a much more abundant clone one base away, this may be a read error. The chain links TRBV10-3 to TRBJ1-1; D not resolved. Per germline, CDR1 ENHRY and CDR2 SYGVKD. Between the trimmed V and J ends, which lost 10 bases and 4 bases, there was a span of 10 bases. CDR3 length: 11 residues. The CDR3 spells CAKNLSTEAFF. DNA of the CDR3: TGTGCCAAAAACCTGAGCACTGAAGCTTTCTTT.

Many counts were recorded for this clonotype. The genes are TRBV12-3 or TRBV12-4 and TRBJ2-1; D is perhaps TRBD2 (5 bases). The CDR3 runs 13 residues. V was pared by 6 bases and J by 13 bases, with 19 bases between. The chain's CDR3 is CASSPDSTGYQFF. CDR3 sequence (DNA): TGTGCCAGCAGCCCGGATAGCACGGGATACCAGTTCTTC.